A single sample is the source of the 5 T cell receptor beta chains below, sequenced in a study of siplizumab effects on memory and regulatory T cells. The repertoire was sequenced with immunoSEQ multiplex PCR; TCRdb's copy has only in-frame clones and lacks some. This table has some 97,000 clones, 92% appearing once. Sequencing was carried out using Tregs sorted from blood. Receptor source: a human donor in good health.

This rearrangement joins TRBV7-9 to TRBJ1-5; TRBD1 is a possible D gene (5 bases). Trimming pared 5 bases from V and 2 bases from J, leaving 10 bases between. The CDR3 covers 14 residues. The germline V gene has CDR1 SEHNR and CDR2 FQNEAQ (reference sequence). The DNA for the CDR3 is TGTGCCAGCAGCCTTACAGGAGGCAATCAGCCCCAGCATTTT. Translated: CASSLTGGNQPQHF.

This sequence joins TRBV2 and TRBJ2-7, with 14 positions matching TRBD2. J lost 9 bases, V lost 4 bases, and 8 bases had no gene match. Germline V CDR1 and CDR2: SNHLY, FYNNEI. This CDR3 spans 15 amino acids. The CDR3 protein is CASSGGTSGRRWQYF. As DNA, the CDR3 is TGTGCCAGCAGTGGCGGGACTAGCGGGAGAAGATGGCAGTACTTC.

V usage is TRBV9 and J usage is TRBJ2-3; D not certain. The germline V gene has CDR1 SGDLS and CDR2 YYNGEE. The CDR3 totals 15 residues. The V gene lost 0 bases and the J gene lost 2 bases, with 10 bases spanning the gap. The CDR3 is CASSVAVLYTDTQYF. DNA of the CDR3: TGTGCCAGCAGCGTAGCTGTACTTTACACAGATACGCAGTATTTT. The full variable domain, in which reference TRBV9 and TRBJ2-3 provide the parts outside the CDR3, is DSGVTQTPKHLITATGQRVTLRCSPRSGDLSVYWYQQSLDQGLQFLIQYYNGEERAKGNILERFSAQQFPDLHSELNLSSLELGDSALYFCASSVAVLYTDTQYFGPGTRLTVL.

V is TRBV23-1 and J is TRBJ1-4, with D hard to call. TRBV23-1 qualifies as an ORF whose function is uncertain. This CDR3 has 12 amino acids. Trimming took 10 bases from V and 6 from J, leaving 12 bases between them. CDR3 protein: CATGYFYEKLFF. CDR3 nucleotides: TGCGCCACGGGTTATTTCTATGAAAAACTGTTTTTT.

This chain joins TRBV6-5 and TRBJ2-7, with D unclear. Trimming cost V 6 bases and J 3 bases, with 6 bases left between them. In germline, CDR1 is MNHEY, CDR2 SVGAGI. The CDR3 runs to 11 residues. The CDR3 loop reads CASSSFYEQYF. The CDR3 region has the DNA TGTGCCAGCAGCTCCTTCTACGAGCAGTACTTC.